The clone carrying this T cell receptor (beta chain) turned up a few times. As yet, its antigen is unknown. The data were obtained in a study of T cells after yellow fever vaccination. General observations from the study: Contamination of FACS-sorted repertoires by abundant clonotypes from the bulk population could occur. A secondary response was less intense yet reached its peak sooner, at day 5 versus 15. After the booster, approximately 96% of CD4 and approximately 87% of CD8 primary-response clones were re-detected.

Between the trimmed V and J ends, which lost 0 bases and 8 bases, there was a span of 11 bases. Germline assignment: CDR1 LGHDT and CDR2 YNNKEL (reference sequence). The CDR3 totals 14 residues. By 5'RACE template switching, TCR cDNA was produced, with a universal primer site and UMIs added in the process. TCRdb reprocessed the 5' RACE reads with MiXCR, giving one entry per CDR3 protein. The sample consists of some 350,000 distinct CDR3 sequences, about 4% of them appearing once. Here the sequenced sample was PBMCs, taken 5 days after the yellow fever booster vaccination. The gene calls are TRBV3-1 and TRBJ2-1; D is possibly TRBD1 (5 bases). The origin of this receptor is a man aged 18-30 years who received the YFV17D yellow fever vaccine. CDR3 sequence (DNA): TGTGCCAGCAGCCAAGACAGGGTTGGTGATGAGCAGTTCTTC. Translating it yields CASSQDRVGDEQFF.